Below, 29 T cell receptor beta chains from the same sample are listed, as sequenced in a study of T cell changes during pregnancy in multiple sclerosis. Sequenced by immunoSEQ multiplex PCR; TCRdb stores in-frame clones only, minus some. This repertoire shows about 40,000 clones, roughly nine tenths found once; its top ten account for around 1.2%. This material consisted of peripheral blood, taken before pregnancy. The source is a female donor with multiple sclerosis, enrolled in a pregnancy study.

This rearrangement joins TRBV27 to TRBJ2-2, with 9 bases that match TRBD1. V was pared by 3 bases and J by 6 bases, with 11 bases of the junction left unmatched. CDR1 is MNHEY and CDR2 is SMNVEV in the germline V gene (reference sequence). The CDR3 length is 17 residues. CDR3 sequence reads: CASSFTTGGAWAGELFF. Written as DNA, the CDR3 is TGTGCCAGCAGTTTCACTACAGGGGGCGCGTGGGCCGGGGAGCTGTTTTTT.

The table lists this clone with a count of one. The chain couples TRBV6-1 to TRBJ2-7, with 7 nucleotides matching TRBD2. Germline-derived CDR1 and CDR2 are MNHNS and SASEGT. The CDR3 has 14 amino acids. Trimming cost V 5 bases and J 4 bases; bases outside gene matches: 8. The chain's CDR3 is CASSPERELYEQYF. Here the CDR3 DNA reads TGTGCCAGCAGTCCGGAGCGGGAACTTTACGAGCAGTACTTC.

This chain joins TRBV4-2 and TRBJ2-1, with 10 positions matching TRBD2. The CDR3 runs 16 residues. V gave up 0 bases and J gave up 7 bases; unmatched junction bases: 6. Germline CDR1 is LGHNA and CDR2 is YNFKEQ. CDR3 nucleotide sequence: TGTGCCAGCAGCCAAGATCCCAGCGGGAGGGGAAATGAGCAGTTCTTC. It codes for CASSQDPSGRGNEQFF.

The chain carries TRBV11-1 and TRBJ2-1; D call uncertain. The germline V gene has CDR1 SGHAT and CDR2 FQDESV (reference sequence). Trimming took off 3 bases at V and 6 bases at J, with 12 bases between the two ends. The CDR3 runs 14 residues. This chain's CDR3 is CASSLQWSLNEQFF. DNA for the CDR3: TGTGCCAGCAGCTTGCAGTGGAGTCTCAATGAGCAGTTCTTC.

In the case of this clone: Additional DNA sequences in this sample encode the identical CDR3. The J gene is TRBJ2-5, the V gene TRBV5-1; no clear D. Between the trimmed V and J ends, which lost 1 base and 2 bases, there was a span of 3 bases. This CDR3 has 12 amino acids. Looked up from germline, CDR1 is SGHRS and CDR2 is YFSETQ. The chain's CDR3 is CASSLSQETQYF. The CDR3 region has the DNA TGCGCCAGCAGCTTGTCTCAAGAGACCCAGTACTTC.

This chain connects TRBV7-2 to TRBJ2-1; 12 bases fit TRBD2. The germline gives CDR1 SGHTA, CDR2 FQGNSA. The trim removed 1 base at V and 4 bases at J, leaving 5 bases unmatched. There are 17 residues in the CDR3. The CDR3 nucleotides are TGTGCCAGCAGCTTAGGGACTAGCGGGGTTCCTTACAATGAGCAGTTCTTC. Its protein is CASSLGTSGVPYNEQFF.

The V call is TRBV2, the J call TRBJ2-7; possible D gene TRBD2, 6 bases. From germline, CDR1 is SNHLY and CDR2 FYNNEI. V gave up 8 bases and J gave up 2 bases, with 13 bases separating them. The CDR3 is 13 amino acids. DNA for the CDR3: TGTGCCAGCGGTCGCGGCGGGACCTACGAGCAGTACTTC. Residues: CASGRGGTYEQYF.

The V gene is TRBV9, the J gene TRBJ2-7; 11 nucleotides agree with TRBD1. The V segment lost 3 bases and the J segment 1 base; nucleotides outside the gene matches: 3. Germline lookup yields CDR1 SGDLS and CDR2 YYNGEE. The CDR3 contains 15 residues. This CDR3 is CASSDRDRGSYEQYF. The DNA for the CDR3 is TGTGCCAGCAGCGACCGGGACAGGGGGTCCTACGAGCAGTACTTC. Full variable domain (remainder filled in from reference TRBV9 and TRBJ2-7): DSGVTQTPKHLITATGQRVTLRCSPRSGDLSVYWYQQSLDQGLQFLIQYYNGEERAKGNILERFSAQQFPDLHSELNLSSLELGDSALYFCASSDRDRGSYEQYFGPGTRLTVT.

The chain joins TRBV18 to TRBJ2-3, with D maybe TRBD1 (6 bases). The germline gives CDR1 KGHSH, CDR2 LQKENI. CDR3 size: 14 residues. V lost 6 bases and J lost 0, with 10 bases in between. The CDR3 DNA reads as TGTGCCAGCTCGCGGACAGCAAGCACAGATACGCAGTATTTT. Translation: CASSRTASTDTQYF.

The chain has TRBV11-2 and TRBJ2-5; D might be TRBD1 (5 bases). Germline V lookup: CDR1 SGHAT, CDR2 FQNNGV. The CDR3 spans 15 residues. Deletions cut 5 bases from V and 5 bases from J, with 18 bases between. The chain's CDR3 is CASSTQGEGHETQYF. CDR3 coding DNA: TGTGCCAGCAGCACCCAGGGCGAAGGGCATGAGACCCAGTACTTC.

The chain has TRBV4-3 and TRBJ2-7; 10 bases fit TRBD1. CDR3 length: 12 amino acids. Germline V gene lookup returns CDR1 LGHNA and CDR2 YSLEER. J gave up 7 bases and V 11 bases, and 8 bases lay outside the gene matches. Here the CDR3 reads CAPRTGGYEQYF. The CDR3 coding sequence is TGCGCCCCCAGGACAGGGGGATATGAGCAGTACTTC.

The J gene is TRBJ2-3, the V gene TRBV28, with 7 positions matching TRBD2. V shed 10 bases and J 4 bases; nucleotides not matched to a gene: 14. Per the germline V gene, CDR1 is MDHEN and CDR2 is SYDVKM. This CDR3 spans 15 amino acids. The CDR3 is CATIEELAVSDTQYF. The CDR3 DNA sequence: TGTGCCACCATTGAGGAGCTAGCGGTGTCAGATACGCAGTATTTT.

V is TRBV5-1 and J is TRBJ1-1, with D tentatively TRBD1 (5 bases). CDR1 and CDR2 (germline): SGHRS, YFSETQ. The CDR3 spans 15 residues. V lost 4 bases and J lost 2, with 15 bases in between. This CDR3 reads CASSLRESLNTEAFF. In nucleotides, the CDR3 is TGCGCCAGCAGCCTCAGGGAATCTTTAAACACTGAAGCTTTCTTT.

The chain carries TRBV19 and TRBJ2-5, with TRBD1 matching 11 bases. Germline V gene data show CDR1 as LNHDA and CDR2 as SQIVND (reference sequence). The CDR3 length is 14 residues. V lost 5 bases to trimming and J lost 8 bases; unmatched junction nucleotides: 7. CDR3 protein: CASSPGQGAITQYF. CDR3 in DNA: TGTGCCAGTAGTCCCGGACAGGGGGCCATCACCCAGTACTTC. The whole variable domain, remainder taken from reference TRBV19 and TRBJ2-5, is DGGITQSPKYLFRKEGQNVTLSCEQNLNHDAMYWYRQDPGQGLRLIYYSQIVNDFQKGDIAEGYSVSREKKESFPLTVTSAQKNPTAFYLCASSPGQGAITQYFGPGTRLLVL.

The chain joins TRBV21-1 to TRBJ2-2; TRBD2 is taken as the D call from the table, unchecked against the DNA. TRBV21-1 is noted as a pseudogene. The CDR3 contains 15 residues. As DNA, the CDR3 is TGTGCCAGCAGCAACGGACTAGCGGGTACCGGGGAGCTGTTTTTT. This translates into CASSNGLAGTGELFF.

The chain is built from TRBV6-4 and TRBJ2-3; a weak D match, TRBD1 (6 bases). The CDR3 has 16 amino acids. V was clipped by 4 bases and J by 4 bases, with 18 bases between them. Germline V gives CDR1 MRHNA, CDR2 SNTAGT. CDR3 loop: CASSALPGRQADTQYF. As DNA, the CDR3 is TGTGCCAGCAGTGCCCTTCCGGGGAGACAGGCAGATACGCAGTATTTT.

This clone was recorded once. The chain uses TRBV19 and TRBJ2-3; no clear D. The germline CDR1 and CDR2 sequences are LNHDA and SQIVND (reference sequence). This CDR3 is 12 amino acids long. Trimming stripped 3 bases from V and 4 bases from J, with 5 bases between. CDR3 in DNA: TGTGCCAGTAGTATTTCGGCAGATACGCAGTATTTT. Its translation is CASSISADTQYF. Using reference TRBV19 and TRBJ2-3 for the parts outside the CDR3, the full variable domain is DGGITQSPKYLFRKEGQNVTLSCEQNLNHDAMYWYRQDPGQGLRLIYYSQIVNDFQKGDIAEGYSVSREKKESFPLTVTSAQKNPTAFYLCASSISADTQYFGPGTRLTVL.

The chain links TRBV29-1 to TRBJ2-3; D call uncertain. There are 17 residues in the CDR3. In germline, CDR1 is SQVTM, CDR2 ANQGSEA. Trimming shortened V by 4 bases and J by 0 bases, and 20 bases separated the two germline ends. In DNA, the CDR3 is TGCAGCGTTGTTATTGCGGAAACCCTTTCTAGCACAGATACGCAGTATTTT. It translates to CSVVIAETLSSTDTQYF.

This clone came up once. The chain links TRBV5-4 to TRBJ2-5; 13 bases agree with TRBD2. V lost 5 bases and J lost 7; bases outside the gene matches: 11. The V gene's germline CDR1 is SGHNT and CDR2 YYREEE (reference sequence). The CDR3 totals 16 residues. This CDR3 is CASRSGTSGKEGTQYF. The CDR3, as DNA: TGTGCCAGCAGAAGCGGGACTAGCGGGAAGGAAGGGACCCAGTACTTC.

This chain connects TRBV19 to TRBJ1-1; 12 nucleotides align to TRBD1. Trimming took 8 bases from V and 4 from J; bases not matched to a gene: 8. The CDR3 has 15 amino acids. Per germline, CDR1 LNHDA and CDR2 SQIVND (reference sequence). The CDR3 bases are TGTGCCAGTGGGGGGACAGGGGGCGCAGGCACTGAAGCTTTCTTT. Protein: CASGGTGGAGTEAFF.

This rearrangement joins TRBV5-1 to TRBJ2-5, with a tentative D call TRBD1 (5 bases). The germline V gene has CDR1 SGHRS and CDR2 YFSETQ. Trimming cost V 5 bases and J 1 base, with 12 bases left between them. The CDR3 loop spans 14 amino acids. The CDR3 sequence is CASSDPRVQETQYF. CDR3 nucleotide sequence: TGCGCCAGCAGTGACCCCAGGGTCCAAGAGACCCAGTACTTC.

The chain combines TRBV7-2 with TRBJ1-2, with D tentatively TRBD1 (6 bases). The CDR3 runs to 15 residues. The germline gives CDR1 SGHTA, CDR2 FQGNSA. V lost 4 bases and J 6 bases, leaving 18 bases between the germline ends. CDR3: CASSYSPGDPDGYTF. CDR3 DNA sequence: TGTGCCAGCAGCTACTCACCAGGGGACCCAGATGGCTACACCTTC. Based on the CDR3 plus reference TRBV7-2 and TRBJ1-2, the full variable domain is GAGVSQSPSNKVTEKGKDVELRCDPISGHTALYWYRQSLGQGLEFLIYFQGNSAPDKSGLPSDRFSAERTGGSVSTLTIQRTQQEDSAVYLCASSYSPGDPDGYTFGSGTRLTVV.

V and J are TRBV19 and TRBJ2-7; possible D gene TRBD1, 6 bases. The CDR3 runs 15 residues. The ends were cut back, 5 bases at V and 3 bases at J, with 17 bases in the middle. Germline values: CDR1 LNHDA, CDR2 SQIVND (reference sequence). The CDR3 here is CASSLRGSGDYEQYF. The CDR3 DNA reads TGTGCCAGTAGTCTGAGGGGGTCTGGGGACTACGAGCAGTACTTC. The variable domain in full, completed from reference TRBV19 and TRBJ2-7, reads DGGITQSPKYLFRKEGQNVTLSCEQNLNHDAMYWYRQDPGQGLRLIYYSQIVNDFQKGDIAEGYSVSREKKESFPLTVTSAQKNPTAFYLCASSLRGSGDYEQYFGPGTRLTVT.

This chain connects TRBV6-6 to TRBJ1-5, with D possibly matching TRBD1 (6 bases). CDR1 MNHNY and CDR2 SVGAGI come from the germline V gene (reference sequence). V dropped 7 bases and J dropped 4 bases, with 17 bases sitting between them. The CDR3 sequence is 15 residues long. As DNA, the CDR3 is TGTGCCAGCACAAGACAGGTCGTTTGGAATCAGCCCCAGCATTTT. Translating gives CASTRQVVWNQPQHF.

The rearrangement uses TRBV7-2 and TRBJ2-1; 10 nucleotides agree with TRBD2. V was clipped by 5 bases and J by 13 bases; unmatched bases: 17. Germline V CDR1 and CDR2: SGHTA, FQGNSA. This CDR3 region has 16 residues. CDR3 DNA sequence: TGTGCCAGCAGCGTAGGACTAGCGGAAATCTCCTCGTCTCAGTTCTTC. This sequence encodes CASSVGLAEISSSQFF. The full variable domain, rest sourced from reference TRBV7-2 and TRBJ2-1, is GAGVSQSPSNKVTEKGKDVELRCDPISGHTALYWYRQSLGQGLEFLIYFQGNSAPDKSGLPSDRFSAERTGGSVSTLTIQRTQQEDSAVYLCASSVGLAEISSSQFFGPGTRLTVL.

In this sample, this clone turned up once. The gene calls are TRBV5-1 and TRBJ2-5; TRBD1 matches at 7 bases. This CDR3 has 14 residues. V gave up 2 bases and J gave up 1 base; unmatched junction bases: 2. In germline, CDR1 is SGHRS, CDR2 YFSETQ. The CDR3 DNA follows: TGCGCCAGCAGCTTCGGGACAGCCCAAGAGACCCAGTACTTC. It codes for CASSFGTAQETQYF.

The chain uses TRBV7-9 and TRBJ2-2; D unclear. Trimming shortened V by 4 bases and J by 0 bases, and 9 bases separated the two germline ends. Germline V CDR1 and CDR2: SEHNR, FQNEAQ (reference sequence). This CDR3 is 15 amino acids long. The CDR3 protein is CASSYYSANTGELFF. The CDR3 DNA is TGTGCCAGCAGCTACTATTCGGCGAACACCGGGGAGCTGTTTTTT. Drawing the rest from reference TRBV7-9 and TRBJ2-2, the complete variable domain is DTGVSQNPRHKITKRGQNVTFRCDPISEHNRLYWYRQTLGQGPEFLTYFQNEAQLEKSRLLSDRFSAERPKGSFSTLEIQRTEQGDSAMYLCASSYYSANTGELFFGEGSRLTVL.

This rearrangement joins TRBV27 to TRBJ2-5; the match to TRBD2 covers 11 bases. The CDR3 is 17 residues long. Germline V gene data show CDR1 as MNHEY and CDR2 as SMNVEV (reference sequence). Trimming took 0 bases from V and 5 from J; bases not matched to a gene: 8. This CDR3 reads CASSLSIASGRSETQYF. The CDR3 bases are TGTGCCAGCAGTTTATCTATTGCTAGCGGGAGGTCTGAGACCCAGTACTTC.

The rearrangement uses TRBV5-5 and TRBJ1-2, with a tentative D call TRBD1 (5 bases). The CDR3 sequence is 14 residues long. V lost 4 bases and J lost 2, with 12 bases in between. The germline gives CDR1 SGHKS, CDR2 YYEKEE (reference sequence). The CDR3 nucleotides are TGTGCCAGCAGCCCTGGGGAGGGGAACTATGGCTACACCTTC. As protein: CASSPGEGNYGYTF.